The 26 T cell receptor beta chains below were found in one sample sequenced in a study of blood T cells in healthy people across ages. A second PCR of 7 to 11 cycles used a sample-barcoded 5' primer and a J-beta primer mix. TCRdb independently ran MiXCR on the 5' RACE reads; one entry per CDR3 protein. The data contain approximately 1.5 million distinct CDR3 sequences, about 31% of them singletons. The material sequenced was blood. The receptors originated from a woman aged 25 to 39 in good health.

This clonotype was detected a few times. V gene TRBV10-3 combines with J gene TRBJ1-2, with TRBD1 identical over 7 bases. The junction had 17 bases not matched to a gene; V was cut back by 6 bases and J by 4 bases. This CDR3 is built from 17 residues. Germline CDR1 and CDR2: ENHRY and SYGVKD. The CDR3 sequence: CAIRGYYRDSFSYGYTF. The DNA for the CDR3 is TGTGCCATCAGGGGATACTACCGGGACAGCTTCTCCTATGGCTACACCTTC.

This clonotype was detected a few times. This sequence joins TRBV2 and TRBJ2-7; a possible D gene is TRBD2 (6 bases). V lost 8 bases and J 4 bases, leaving 15 bases between the germline ends. The CDR3 is 13 residues long. Germline lookup yields CDR1 SNHLY and CDR2 FYNNEI. For the CDR3, the DNA is TGTGCCAGCCGCGGGATTAACCTTTACGAGCAGTACTTC. This gives the protein CASRGINLYEQYF.

About this clonotype itself: This may come from a read error, since a much larger clone is one base off. This chain uses TRBV7-4 with TRBJ2-5; D gene unclear. V shed 2 bases and J shed 5 bases, with 18 bases lying between them. Germline CDR1 SGHVT, CDR2 SQSDAQ. This CDR3 has 16 amino acids. The CDR3 DNA sequence: TGTGCCAGCAGCTTATTCGCCTCCTATACTCGGGAGACCCAGTACTTC. Its protein is CASSLFASYTRETQYF.

This clonotype was seen many times. The chain couples TRBV10-3 to TRBJ2-3; D is uncertain. This CDR3 has 13 amino acids. V lost 3 bases and J lost 5, with 9 bases in between. Germline V lookup: CDR1 ENHRY, CDR2 SYGVKD. CDR3 DNA: TGTGCCATCAGTGATTCTAGTGGAGATACGCAGTATTTT. Translating it yields CAISDSSGDTQYF.

V and J are TRBV30 and TRBJ2-1; tentatively, D is TRBD1 (6 bases). The CDR3 has 11 amino acids. Trimming cost V 3 bases and J 9 bases, with 9 bases left between them. Germline lookup yields CDR1 GTSNPN and CDR2 SVGIG (reference sequence). DNA for the CDR3: TGTGCCTGGAGCCCCAGGGGTGAGCAGTTCTTC. Its protein product is CAWSPRGEQFF.

The chain is built from TRBV28 and TRBJ2-5; possibly TRBD1 for D (6 bases). The CDR3 totals 15 residues. Trimming pared 1 base from V and 5 bases from J, leaving 14 bases between. Germline V CDR1 and CDR2: MDHEN, SYDVKM. In nucleotides, the CDR3 is TGTGCCAGCAGTTTATCCAGGGGTACGGCGGAGACCCAGTACTTC. Encoded protein: CASSLSRGTAETQYF.

About this clonotype itself: An end of the junction differs from the germline gene, which may be a read error. The chain links TRBV4-1 to TRBJ2-1; 14 nucleotides align to TRBD2. Germline V gene lookup returns CDR1 MGHRA and CDR2 YSYEKL. The length of the CDR3 is 16 residues. CDR3 amino acids: CASSQFGTSGGSERFF. The CDR3 nucleotides are TGCGCCAGCAGCCAATTCGGGACTAGCGGGGGTTCGGAGCGGTTCTTC.

The rearrangement joins TRBV30 to TRBJ2-5; TRBD2 aligns across 10 bases. With 2 bases clipped from V and 5 bases from J, the junction kept 8 bases outside the gene matches. Germline lookup yields CDR1 GTSNPN and CDR2 SVGIG (reference sequence). CDR3 size: 15 residues. The CDR3 DNA follows: TGTGCCTGGAGTATAACTAGCGGGGTAGAGGAGACCCAGTACTTC. Its translation is CAWSITSGVEETQYF.

Of note for this clonotype: A much larger clonotype is one base distant, so this may be a read error. The chain employs TRBV12-3 or TRBV12-4 and TRBJ2-7; no reliable D call. Between the trimmed V and J ends, which lost 11 bases and 1 base, there was a span of 12 bases. The CDR3 runs 12 residues. This chain's CDR3 is CAGTLGSYEQYF. The CDR3 DNA is TGTGCCGGCACTCTGGGTTCCTACGAGCAGTACTTC.

CDR3 DNA: TGCGCCAGCAGCGGGACAGGGATGAACAATTCACCCCTCCACTTT. As protein: CASSGTGMNNSPLHF. This rearrangement joins TRBV5-1 to TRBJ1-6, with TRBD1 matching over 9 bases. J lost 7 bases, V lost 4 bases, and 6 bases had no gene match. This CDR3 is 15 amino acids long. CDR1 SGHRS and CDR2 YFSETQ come from the germline V gene.

The CDR3 reads CASRIRDEQFF. For the CDR3, the DNA is TGTGCCAGCAGAATCAGGGATGAGCAGTTCTTC. This chain connects TRBV27 to TRBJ2-1; possible D gene TRBD1, 5 bases. V lost 6 bases and J lost 8, with 8 bases in between. The CDR3 runs to 11 residues. Per the germline V gene, CDR1 is MNHEY and CDR2 is SMNVEV (reference sequence).

A few counts support this clonotype. The chain carries TRBV19 and TRBJ1-2; 10 nucleotides align to TRBD1. Germline V gene data show CDR1 as LNHDA and CDR2 as SQIVND (reference sequence). With V trimmed by 2 bases and J by 2 bases, 2 bases remained unmatched. The CDR3 contains 15 residues. CDR3 protein: CASSISGQGNYGYTF. The CDR3 DNA is TGTGCCAGTAGTATATCGGGACAGGGGAACTATGGCTACACCTTC.

This clonotype was recorded a few times. The V gene is TRBV13, the J gene TRBJ2-1, with 9 bases lining up with TRBD2. The germline gives CDR1 PRHDT, CDR2 FYEKMQ (reference sequence). J gave up 0 bases and V 0 bases, and 9 bases lay outside the gene matches. CDR3 size: 19 residues. The CDR3 sequence: CASSLGPRTSDSSYNEQFF. Here the CDR3 DNA reads TGTGCCAGCAGCTTAGGCCCCAGGACTAGCGACAGCTCCTACAATGAGCAGTTCTTC.

The chain has TRBV2 and TRBJ2-1; 9 bases line up with TRBD1. The CDR3 is 15 residues long. The ends lost 3 bases at V and 6 bases at J; junction bases unmatched: 6. Germline CDR1 is SNHLY and CDR2 is FYNNEI. DNA for the CDR3: TGTGCCAGCAGTGACTGGGACAGGGAGCCCAATGAGCAGTTCTTC. Protein product: CASSDWDREPNEQFF.

This clonotype was observed a handful of times. This sequence joins TRBV11-2 and TRBJ2-3; 8 bases fit TRBD2. The J segment lost 8 bases and the V segment lost 6 bases, leaving 13 bases of the junction unmatched. Germline CDR1 is SGHAT and CDR2 is FQNNGV. CDR3 size: 15 residues. CDR3: CASSSWTSRGGTQYF. CDR3 bases: TGTGCCAGCAGTTCCTGGACTAGCAGGGGAGGTACGCAGTATTTT.

This clonotype was detected ten times or more. The chain joins TRBV12-3 or TRBV12-4 to TRBJ2-7; maybe TRBD1 (5 bases). The V and J ends lost 8 bases and 0 bases respectively, with 14 bases between them. The length of the CDR3 is 14 residues. In DNA, the CDR3 is TGTGCCAGCCAGCCCACAGGCGCCTCCTACGAGCAGTACTTC. Translation: CASQPTGASYEQYF.

The CDR3 loop reads CSAVDSARGTYEQYF. In DNA form, the CDR3 reads TGCAGTGCTGTGGACTCGGCTCGGGGAACGTACGAGCAGTACTTC. This sequence joins TRBV20-1 and TRBJ2-7, with D tentatively TRBD2 (5 bases). The CDR3 runs 15 residues. V lost 5 bases to trimming and J lost 4 bases, with 21 bases between them. The germline gives CDR1 DFQATT, CDR2 SNEGSKA (reference sequence).

Regarding this clonotype: It may be a read error: a sequence one base away is much more abundant. The chain uses TRBV4-1 and TRBJ2-7, with D hard to call. This CDR3 has 15 residues. Germline V gene data show CDR1 as MGHRA and CDR2 as YSYEKL. Deletions cut 0 bases from V and 2 bases from J, with 11 bases between. This chain's CDR3 is CASSQDYPVPYEQYF. The CDR3 bases are TGCGCCAGCAGCCAAGATTATCCGGTCCCCTACGAGCAGTACTTC.

The CDR3 DNA reads as TGTGCCATCAGTGGCGGGACTAGCGGGGGGGGGAATGAGCAGTTCTTC. Translating gives CAISGGTSGGGNEQFF. The chain uses TRBV10-3 and TRBJ2-1; 16 nucleotides match TRBD2. The length of the CDR3 is 16 residues. Germline CDR1 is ENHRY and CDR2 is SYGVKD. After removal of 4 bases from V and 7 bases from J, the junction contained 4 bases not matched to a gene.

This chain uses TRBV20-1 with TRBJ1-1; D remains ambiguous. V was clipped by 3 bases and J by 1 base, with 15 bases between them. The CDR3 is 15 amino acids. Germline CDR1 is DFQATT and CDR2 is SNEGSKA (reference sequence). The CDR3 bases are TGCAGTGCTAGTGACATACCCCACTCGAACACTGAAGCTTTCTTT. Its protein is CSASDIPHSNTEAFF.

This clonotype occurred a few times. The V and J genes are TRBV24-1 and TRBJ2-1, with TRBD2 identical over 13 bases. This CDR3 comprises 16 residues. J lost 9 bases, V lost 4 bases, and 8 bases had no gene match. In germline, CDR1 is KGHDR, CDR2 SFDVKD. The CDR3 nucleotides read TGTGCCACCAGTGACCCTGGACTAGCGGGAGTCAGTGAGCAGTTCTTC. It is translated as CATSDPGLAGVSEQFF.

In its sample, this clonotype was seen many times. The chain is built from TRBV20-1 and TRBJ2-5, with 10 bases lining up with TRBD1. The ends lost 2 bases at V and 4 bases at J; junction bases unmatched: 7. Germline assignment: CDR1 DFQATT and CDR2 SNEGSKA (reference sequence). The CDR3 is made up of 15 amino acids. CDR3 in amino acids: CSARRGQGRRETQYF. The CDR3 DNA reads TGCAGTGCTAGAAGGGGACAGGGGCGGCGAGAGACCCAGTACTTC.

This clonotype was observed many times. The gene calls are TRBV29-1 and TRBJ2-5, with 11 bases identical to TRBD1. In germline, CDR1 is SQVTM, CDR2 ANQGSEA. This CDR3 contains 14 residues. The V and J ends lost 4 bases and 5 bases, in that order; junction bases with no gene match: 6. CDR3 coding DNA: TGCAGCGTTGGAAGGACAGGGGGCTATGAGACCCAGTACTTC. Residues: CSVGRTGGYETQYF. Based on the CDR3 plus reference TRBV29-1 and TRBJ2-5, the full variable domain is SAVISQKPSRDICQRGTSLTIQCQVDSQVTMMFWYRQQPGQSLTLIATANQGSEATYESGFVIDKFPISRPNLTFSTLTVSNMSPEDSSIYLCSVGRTGGYETQYFGPGTRLLVL.

This chain connects TRBV20-1 to TRBJ2-3; D ambiguous. V gave up 1 base and J gave up 0 bases, with 11 bases separating them. The V gene's germline CDR1 is DFQATT and CDR2 SNEGSKA (reference sequence). There are 15 residues in the CDR3. The CDR3 sequence: CSARAPVGSTDTQYF. The CDR3 nucleotides are TGCAGTGCTAGAGCCCCAGTGGGGAGCACAGATACGCAGTATTTT.

The rearrangement joins TRBV6-2 or TRBV6-3 to TRBJ2-1; 14 bases match TRBD2. Trimming cost V 5 bases and J 0 bases; bases outside gene matches: 3. CDR1 is MNHEY and CDR2 is SVGEGT in the germline V gene. The CDR3 runs 17 residues. CDR3 residues: CASSGLAGGSSYNEQFF. Here the CDR3 DNA reads TGTGCCAGCAGTGGACTAGCGGGGGGCAGCTCCTACAATGAGCAGTTCTTC.

A few counts support this clonotype. The chain joins TRBV18 to TRBJ2-3; 10 bases line up with TRBD2. V dropped 1 base and J dropped 4; count of bases not matched to a gene: 8. The CDR3 is 17 residues long. Germline loops: CDR1 KGHSH, CDR2 LQKENI. This CDR3 reads CASSPRGAGGPPDTQYF. The CDR3 bases are TGTGCCAGCTCACCACGAGGAGCGGGAGGGCCGCCAGATACGCAGTATTTT.